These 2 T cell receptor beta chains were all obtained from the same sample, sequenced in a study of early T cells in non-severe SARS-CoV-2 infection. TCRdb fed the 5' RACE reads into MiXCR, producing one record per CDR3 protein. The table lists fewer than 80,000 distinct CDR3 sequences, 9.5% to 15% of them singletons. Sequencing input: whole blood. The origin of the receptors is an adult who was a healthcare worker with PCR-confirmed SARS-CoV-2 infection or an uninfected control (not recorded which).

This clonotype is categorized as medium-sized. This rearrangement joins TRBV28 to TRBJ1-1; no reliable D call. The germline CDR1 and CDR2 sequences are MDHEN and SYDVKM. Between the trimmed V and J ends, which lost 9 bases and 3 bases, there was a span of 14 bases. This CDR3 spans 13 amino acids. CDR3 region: CASEASSYTEAFF. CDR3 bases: TGTGCCAGTGAAGCCTCCAGCTACACTGAAGCTTTCTTT.

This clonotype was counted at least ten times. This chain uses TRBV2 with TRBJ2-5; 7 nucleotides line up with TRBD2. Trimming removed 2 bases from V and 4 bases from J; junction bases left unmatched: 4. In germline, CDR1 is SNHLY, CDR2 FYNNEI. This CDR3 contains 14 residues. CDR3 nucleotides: TGTGCCAGCAGTGAACGGCGGGAGACAGAGACCCAGTACTTC. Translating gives CASSERRETETQYF.